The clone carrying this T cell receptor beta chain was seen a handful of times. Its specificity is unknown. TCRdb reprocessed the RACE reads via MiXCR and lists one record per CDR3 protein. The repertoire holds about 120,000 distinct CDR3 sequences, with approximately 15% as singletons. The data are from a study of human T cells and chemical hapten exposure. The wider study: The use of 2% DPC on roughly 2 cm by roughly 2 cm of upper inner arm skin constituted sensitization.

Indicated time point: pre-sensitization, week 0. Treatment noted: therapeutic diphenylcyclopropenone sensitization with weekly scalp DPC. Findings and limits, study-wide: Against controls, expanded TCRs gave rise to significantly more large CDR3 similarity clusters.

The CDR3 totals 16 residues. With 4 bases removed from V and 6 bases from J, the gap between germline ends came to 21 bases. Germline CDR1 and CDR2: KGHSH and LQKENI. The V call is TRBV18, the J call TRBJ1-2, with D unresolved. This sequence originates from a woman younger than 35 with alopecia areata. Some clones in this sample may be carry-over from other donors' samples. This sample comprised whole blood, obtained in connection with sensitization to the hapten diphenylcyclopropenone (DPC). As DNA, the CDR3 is TGTGCCAGCTCACTAGCTACTTGGTCAGCAAACGATGGCTACACCTTC. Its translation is CASSLATWSANDGYTF.